The subject of this entry is one TCR beta chain. Its specificity is unknown. The germline gives CDR1 ENHRY, CDR2 SYGVKD. CDR3 length equals 14 residues. V was pared by 5 bases and J by 4 bases, with 12 bases between. The source of the sample is a study of cytomegalovirus exposure and HLA in healthy donors. Points from the study as a whole: Researchers counted about 150 TCR beta chains as cytomegalovirus-associated.

Amplification used 60 Vbeta primers and 13 Jbeta primers. Profiling relied on immunoSEQ multiplex PCR, and the TCRdb table lists in-frame clones only, not all of them. The sample lists about 170,000 clones; approximately 88% were seen once. This chain connects TRBV10-3 to TRBJ2-1; TRBD2 is a possible D gene (6 bases). The source material was PBMCs. This TCR was recovered from a boy between 2 and 15 years old in good health and CMV-seronegative. The CDR3 spells CAISPGLPYNEQFF. The CDR3 region has the DNA TGTGCCATCAGTCCGGGACTTCCATACAATGAGCAGTTCTTC.